The 4 T cell receptor beta chains below all came from one sample that was sequenced in a study of human thymus T cells (dated by TCRdb to 2018 to 2020). Thymus tissue was collected as surgical resects that were removed during corrective cardiac surgery. Library creation used the immunoSEQ multiplex PCR assay. Not all clones reach the TCRdb copy of this immuneACCESS table, which keeps in-frame sequences only. Checked studies attribute under half of the gap to unresolved V genes and leave the rest unexplained. In this sample the table shows under 150,000 clones, around 96% of which occur a single time. The ten top clones hold around 0.025% of the sample. Sample: thymus tissue. The receptors derive from a boy in the first two years of life with a congenital heart defect but otherwise immunologically healthy.

This clone was observed a single time. This sequence joins TRBV7-2 and TRBJ1-4, with D possibly TRBD1 on 6 matching bases. In germline, CDR1 is SGHTA, CDR2 FQGNSA. Trimming left V 2 bases short and J 0 bases short, with 16 bases between. This CDR3 is 18 amino acids long. The CDR3 loop reads CASSLSAKGGPTNEKLFF. The DNA for the CDR3 is TGTGCCAGCAGCTTATCGGCCAAGGGGGGCCCAACTAATGAAAAACTGTTTTTT. Drawing the rest from reference TRBV7-2 and TRBJ1-4, the complete variable domain is GAGVSQSPSNKVTEKGKDVELRCDPISGHTALYWYRQSLGQGLEFLIYFQGNSAPDKSGLPSDRFSAERTGGSVSTLTIQRTQQEDSAVYLCASSLSAKGGPTNEKLFFGSGTQLSVL.

The genes are TRBV19 and TRBJ2-6, with D uncertain. Germline CDR1 and CDR2: LNHDA and SQIVND (reference sequence). This CDR3 has 16 residues. Trimming shortened V by 0 bases and J by 2 bases, and 8 bases separated the two germline ends. The CDR3, as DNA: TGTGCCAGTAGTATAGATGGGGAACCTGGGGCCAACGTCCTGACTTTC. It translates to CASSIDGEPGANVLTF.

V is TRBV20-1 and J is TRBJ2-7, with 9 bases that match TRBD1. The length of the CDR3 is 11 residues. Germline CDR1 reads DFQATT; CDR2 reads SNEGSKA (reference sequence). J was trimmed by 6 bases and V by 3 bases; bases with no gene match: 0. CDR3 DNA sequence: TGCAGTGCTAGGACAGGGGGCGAGCAGTACTTC. This codes for CSARTGGEQYF.

The J gene is TRBJ1-5, the V gene TRBV4-1; D gene ambiguous. Germline-derived CDR1 and CDR2 are MGHRA and YSYEKL. V gave up 2 bases and J gave up 0 bases, with 14 bases separating them. This CDR3 has 17 residues. The DNA for the CDR3 is TGCGCCAGCAGCCAAAGTCCGTCGATTGATAGCAATCAGCCCCAGCATTTT. Protein product: CASSQSPSIDSNQPQHF.